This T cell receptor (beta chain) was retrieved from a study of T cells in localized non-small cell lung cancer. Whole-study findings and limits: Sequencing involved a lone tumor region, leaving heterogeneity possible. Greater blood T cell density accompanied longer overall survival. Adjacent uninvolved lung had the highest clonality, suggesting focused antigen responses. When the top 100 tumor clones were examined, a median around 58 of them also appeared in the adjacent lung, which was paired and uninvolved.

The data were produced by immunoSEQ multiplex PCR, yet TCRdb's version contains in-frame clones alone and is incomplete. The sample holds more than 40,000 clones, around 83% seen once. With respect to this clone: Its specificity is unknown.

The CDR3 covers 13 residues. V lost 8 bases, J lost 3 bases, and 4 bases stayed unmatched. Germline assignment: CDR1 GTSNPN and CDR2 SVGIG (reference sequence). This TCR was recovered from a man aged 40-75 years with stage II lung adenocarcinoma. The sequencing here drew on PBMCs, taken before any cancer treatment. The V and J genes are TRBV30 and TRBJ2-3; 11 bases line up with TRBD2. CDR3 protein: CAVLAGETDTQYF. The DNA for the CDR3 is TGTGCCGTACTAGCGGGGGAAACAGATACGCAGTATTTT.